Below, 4 T cell receptor beta chains from the same sample are listed, as sequenced in a study of cytomegalovirus exposure and HLA in healthy donors. Assay: immunoSEQ multiplex PCR; the TCRdb copy retains only in-frame clones and omits some. Here the sample spans 130,000 to 150,000 clones, over 80% being singletons. The sequencing sample was made of PBMCs. The receptors were sampled from a young man in good health and CMV-seropositive.

V is TRBV6-4 and J is TRBJ2-3; D not resolved. CDR1 is MRHNA and CDR2 is SNTAGT in the germline V gene. This CDR3 region has 16 residues. V gave up 2 bases and J gave up 2 bases, with 14 bases separating them. The CDR3 DNA is TGTGCCAGCAGTGACCAACACCCCGTGTTCACAGATACGCAGTATTTT. It is translated as CASSDQHPVFTDTQYF.

The chain employs TRBV10-1 and TRBJ2-7, with D maybe TRBD2 (5 bases). V lost 0 bases and J lost 5, with 14 bases in between. The CDR3 is made up of 15 amino acids. Looked up from germline, CDR1 is WNHNN and CDR2 is SYGVQD (reference sequence). The CDR3 sequence: CASSESRLPQNEQYF. The DNA of the CDR3 is TGCGCCAGCAGTGAGTCGAGACTACCTCAAAACGAGCAGTACTTC.

The V and J genes are TRBV7-9 and TRBJ2-7; 8 bases are shared with TRBD2. This CDR3 has 16 residues. J lost 2 bases, V lost 5 bases, and 11 bases had no gene match. The germline V gene encodes CDR1 SEHNR and CDR2 FQNEAQ (reference sequence). CDR3 amino acids: CASSPGKREIPYEQYF. The CDR3 DNA follows: TGTGCCAGCAGCCCGGGAAAGCGGGAGATCCCCTACGAGCAGTACTTC.

This clone was detected only once. The V and J genes are TRBV28 and TRBJ1-2, with 8 bases matching TRBD1. Germline V CDR1 and CDR2: MDHEN, SYDVKM. After removal of 5 bases from V and 11 bases from J, the junction contained 13 bases not matched to a gene. The CDR3 has 14 amino acids. The CDR3: CASSPRGQGLGYTF. In DNA, the CDR3 is TGTGCCAGCAGTCCGCGTGGACAGGGCTTAGGTTACACCTTC.